Given below is one T cell receptor (beta chain) in context. Its antigen is not known. The CDR3 is 15 residues long. V trimming: 5 bases; J trimming: 3 bases; junction bases outside the gene matches: 3. The V gene's germline CDR1 is SNHLY and CDR2 FYNNEI. The sample belongs to a study of CD4 T cells in relation to SARS-CoV-2 and coronaviruses. Study background: After less than eleven days of antigen culture, PBMC TCR beta CDR3s were sequenced. No peptide or an HIV-1 Nef peptide pool served as negative control. Crossreactive spike epitopes shared across donors were mapped to their HLA restriction.

Clones were read by immunoSEQ multiplex PCR, and TCRdb kept only the in-frame ones, dropping some. Among around 11,000 clones listed, 81% were seen once. The unexposed donors gave CD4+ T cells in about 2010-2019, prior to COVID-19. Isolation of CD4+ T cells took place after less than twelve days in culture. The receptor's source is a human donor in good health. V gene TRBV2 combines with J gene TRBJ2-6, with 8 bases identical to TRBD2. The specimen sequenced was CD4+ T cells from PBMCs, cultured in vitro. CDR3 DNA sequence: TGTGCCAGCAGTAGACTAGCGAGTGGGGCCAACGTCCTGACTTTC. Residues: CASSRLASGANVLTF.